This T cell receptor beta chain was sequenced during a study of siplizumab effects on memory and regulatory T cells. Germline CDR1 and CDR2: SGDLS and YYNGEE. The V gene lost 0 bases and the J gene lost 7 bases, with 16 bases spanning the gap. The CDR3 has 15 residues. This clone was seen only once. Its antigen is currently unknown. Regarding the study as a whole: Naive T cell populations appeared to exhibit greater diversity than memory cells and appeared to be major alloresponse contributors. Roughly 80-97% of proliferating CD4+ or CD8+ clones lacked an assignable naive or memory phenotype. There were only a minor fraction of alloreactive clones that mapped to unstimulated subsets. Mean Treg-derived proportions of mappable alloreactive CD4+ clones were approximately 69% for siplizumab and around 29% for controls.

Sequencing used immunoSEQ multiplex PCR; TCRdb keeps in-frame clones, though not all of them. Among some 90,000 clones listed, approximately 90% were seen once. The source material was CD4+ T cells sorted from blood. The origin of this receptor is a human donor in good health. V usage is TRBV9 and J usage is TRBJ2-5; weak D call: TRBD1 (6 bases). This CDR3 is CASSVGTGLGATQYF. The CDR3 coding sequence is TGTGCCAGCAGCGTAGGAACAGGGTTGGGCGCGACCCAGTACTTC.